This T cell receptor beta chain was recovered during a study of PD-L1 blockade in urothelial cancer. Across the whole study: The researchers analyzed blood 3 weeks (second dose) and 6 weeks after treatment start.

Synthetic templates analogous to TCR were spiked into all PCRs individually. Profiling relied on immunoSEQ multiplex PCR, and the TCRdb table lists in-frame clones only, not all of them. The top ten clones hold roughly an eighth of a sample with 15,000 to 20,000 clones, approximately 89% of them seen once. The V gene's germline CDR1 is MDHEN and CDR2 SYDVKM. The CDR3 spans 14 residues. With respect to this clone: The same CDR3 is also encoded by other DNA sequences in this sample.

The time point is: pretreatment peripheral blood. The chain is built from TRBV28 and TRBJ1-1; D may be TRBD1 (6 bases). This clonotype was obtained from a man in his 70s with urothelial cancer. Sequences were derived from PBMCs, sampled around atezolizumab (anti-PD-L1) treatment. CDR3: CFTRQVGFYTEAFF. CDR3 nucleotide sequence: TGTTTTACCCGACAGGTAGGGTTTTACACTGAAGCTTTCTTT.